The T cell receptor beta chain under discussion was sequenced for a study of shared clonotypes between healthy human individuals. CDR1 is MNHNS, CDR2 SASEGT, per germline. This CDR3 comprises 13 residues. The V end lost 1 base, the J end lost 8 bases, and 11 bases lay between the germline ends. Using immunoSEQ multiplex PCR, the repertoire was profiled, and TCRdb retains in-frame clones only, with some absent. The table includes 2 million to 2.5 million clones, approximately 94% detected once. The material sequenced was naive CD4+ T cells sorted from blood. The subset is: CD45RA+ positively selected. This clonotype was sampled from a man between 18 and 29 years old in good health. The chain carries TRBV6-1 and TRBJ1-2; possibly TRBD1 for D (6 bases). The CDR3 spells CASSEVFGGGYTF. The CDR3 bases are TGTGCCAGCAGTGAAGTCTTTGGGGGCGGCTACACCTTC.